This passage covers 3 T cell receptor beta chains from one sample sequenced in a study of T-cell reconstitution after alpha-beta-depleted transplantation in children. It was with unique molecular identifiers that the TCRbeta library was prepared. MiXCR, run by TCRdb on the PCR reads, gives a single entry per CDR3 protein. The data hold 450,000 to 700,000 distinct CDR3 sequences, with roughly a quarter observed a single time. This specimen was PBMCs, taken before TCRalphabeta/CD19-depleted stem cell transplant. These receptor sequences come from a boy in the first two years of life with Wiskott-Aldrich syndrome, due to receive a stem cell transplant.

V gene TRBV7-2 combines with J gene TRBJ2-1; 7 bases are a match to TRBD2. The junction had 7 bases not matched to a gene; V was cut back by 5 bases and J by 0 bases. Germline values: CDR1 SGHTA, CDR2 FQGNSA. The CDR3 consists of 16 residues. The CDR3 coding sequence is TGTGCCAGCAGCCCAGGAGGGACTATCTCCTACAATGAGCAGTTCTTC. Translating gives CASSPGGTISYNEQFF.

This clonotype was seen a few times. The junction shows a germline mismatch at one end, possibly a read error. The chain uses TRBV29-1 and TRBJ2-1; D perhaps matches TRBD1 (6 bases). This CDR3 is built from 13 residues. Germline CDR1 and CDR2: SQVTM and ANQGSEA. The CDR3 region is CSVEGAWTAHPLF. The CDR3 nucleotides are TGCAGCGTTGAAGGGGCTTGGACAGCCCATCCTCTATTC.

The chain is built from TRBV7-9 and TRBJ2-5; 10 bases are a match to TRBD2. V trimming: 1 base; J trimming: 5 bases; junction bases outside the gene matches: 7. CDR3 length: 16 residues. CDR1 and CDR2 from the germline V gene are SEHNR and FQNEAQ (reference sequence). The CDR3 DNA follows: TGTGCCAGCAGCTTAGAGGGGACTAGCGTCTTGGAGACCCAGTACTTC. Translation gives CASSLEGTSVLETQYF.